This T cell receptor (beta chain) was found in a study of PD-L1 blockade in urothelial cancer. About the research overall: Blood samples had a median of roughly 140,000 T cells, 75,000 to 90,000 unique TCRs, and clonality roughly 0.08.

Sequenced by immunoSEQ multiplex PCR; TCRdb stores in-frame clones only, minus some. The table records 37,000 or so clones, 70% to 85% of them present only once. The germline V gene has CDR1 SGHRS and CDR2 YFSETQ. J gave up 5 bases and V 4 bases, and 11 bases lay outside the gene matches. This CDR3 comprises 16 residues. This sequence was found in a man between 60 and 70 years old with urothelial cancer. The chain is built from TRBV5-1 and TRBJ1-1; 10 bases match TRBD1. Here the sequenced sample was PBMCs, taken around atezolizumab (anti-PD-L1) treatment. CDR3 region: CASSPHAGTGETEAFF. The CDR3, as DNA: TGCGCCAGCAGCCCACACGCCGGGACAGGGGAAACTGAAGCTTTCTTT.